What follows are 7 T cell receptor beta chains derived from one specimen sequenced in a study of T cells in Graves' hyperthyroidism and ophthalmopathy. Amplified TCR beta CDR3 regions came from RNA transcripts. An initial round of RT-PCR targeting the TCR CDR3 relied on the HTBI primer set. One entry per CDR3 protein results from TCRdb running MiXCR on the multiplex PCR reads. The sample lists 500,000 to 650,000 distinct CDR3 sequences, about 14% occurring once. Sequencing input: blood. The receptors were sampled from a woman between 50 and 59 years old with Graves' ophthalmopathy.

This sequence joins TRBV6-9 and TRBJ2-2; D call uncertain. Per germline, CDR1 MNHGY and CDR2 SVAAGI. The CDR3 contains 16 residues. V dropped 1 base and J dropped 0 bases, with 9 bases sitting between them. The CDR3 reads CASSYFQSPNTGELFF. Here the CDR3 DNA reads TGTGCCAGCAGTTATTTTCAGAGTCCGAACACCGGGGAGCTGTTTTTT.

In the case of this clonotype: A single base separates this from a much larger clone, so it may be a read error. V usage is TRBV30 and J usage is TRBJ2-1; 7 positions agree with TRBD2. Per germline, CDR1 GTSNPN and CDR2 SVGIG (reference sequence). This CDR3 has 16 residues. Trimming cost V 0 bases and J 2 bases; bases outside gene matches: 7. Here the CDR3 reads CAWSVPSREPYNEQFF. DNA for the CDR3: TGTGCCTGGAGTGTACCCTCGCGGGAGCCCTACAATGAGCAGTTCTTC. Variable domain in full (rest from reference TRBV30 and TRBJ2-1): SQTIHQWPATLVQPVGSPLSLECTVEGTSNPNLYWYRQAAGRGLQLLFYSVGIGQISSEVPQNLSASRPQDRQFILSSKKLLLSDSGFYLCAWSVPSREPYNEQFFGPGTRLTVL.

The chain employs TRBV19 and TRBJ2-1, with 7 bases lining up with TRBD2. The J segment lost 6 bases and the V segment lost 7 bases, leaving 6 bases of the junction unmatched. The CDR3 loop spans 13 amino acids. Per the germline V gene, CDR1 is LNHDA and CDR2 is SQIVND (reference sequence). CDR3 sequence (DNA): TGTGCCAGTACTAGACTAGCAGGCAATGAGCAGTTCTTC. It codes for CASTRLAGNEQFF. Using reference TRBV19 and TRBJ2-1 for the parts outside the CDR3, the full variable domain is DGGITQSPKYLFRKEGQNVTLSCEQNLNHDAMYWYRQDPGQGLRLIYYSQIVNDFQKGDIAEGYSVSREKKESFPLTVTSAQKNPTAFYLCASTRLAGNEQFFGPGTRLTVL.

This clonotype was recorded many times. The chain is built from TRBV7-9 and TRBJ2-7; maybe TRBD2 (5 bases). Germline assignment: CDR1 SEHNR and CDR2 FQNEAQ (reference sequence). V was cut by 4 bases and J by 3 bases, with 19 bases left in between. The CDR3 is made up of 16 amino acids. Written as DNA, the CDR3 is TGTGCCAGCAGCTCCCCCCGTGAGGGCCCCTTCTACGAGCAGTACTTC. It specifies CASSSPREGPFYEQYF.

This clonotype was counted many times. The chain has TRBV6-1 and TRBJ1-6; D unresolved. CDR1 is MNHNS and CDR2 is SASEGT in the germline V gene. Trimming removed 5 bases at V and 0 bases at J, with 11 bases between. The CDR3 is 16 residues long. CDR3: CASSPSLISYNSPLHF. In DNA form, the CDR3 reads TGTGCCAGCAGTCCCTCGCTGATCTCCTATAATTCACCCCTCCACTTT.

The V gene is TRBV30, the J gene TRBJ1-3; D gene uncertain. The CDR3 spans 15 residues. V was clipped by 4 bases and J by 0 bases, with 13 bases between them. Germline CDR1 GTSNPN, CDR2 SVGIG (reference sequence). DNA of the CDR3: TGTGCCTGGACTGCATCGGGCGGCTCTGGAAACACCATATATTTT. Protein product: CAWTASGGSGNTIYF.

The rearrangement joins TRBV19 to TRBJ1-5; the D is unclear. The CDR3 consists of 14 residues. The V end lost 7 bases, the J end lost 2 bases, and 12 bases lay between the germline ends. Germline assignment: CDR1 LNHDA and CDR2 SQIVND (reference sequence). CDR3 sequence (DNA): TGTGCCAGTATGGAGGGAGGAGGCAATCAGCCCCAGCATTTT. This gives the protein CASMEGGGNQPQHF.